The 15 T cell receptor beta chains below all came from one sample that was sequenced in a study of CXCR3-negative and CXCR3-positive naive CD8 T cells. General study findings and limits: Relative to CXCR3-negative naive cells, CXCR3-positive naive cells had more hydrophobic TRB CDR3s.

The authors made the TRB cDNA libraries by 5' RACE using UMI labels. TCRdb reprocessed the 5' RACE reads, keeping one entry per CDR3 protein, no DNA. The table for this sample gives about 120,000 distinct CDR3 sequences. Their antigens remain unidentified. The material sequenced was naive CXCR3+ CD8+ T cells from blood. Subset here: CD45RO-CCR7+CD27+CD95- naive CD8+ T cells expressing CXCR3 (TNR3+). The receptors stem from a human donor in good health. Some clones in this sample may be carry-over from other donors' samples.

CDR3 residues: CASSIGSGMNTEAFF. The gene calls are TRBV19 and TRBJ1-1; TCRdb lists TRBD1, though no DNA is available to test this call. The CDR3 spans 15 residues. Germline assignment: CDR1 LNHDA and CDR2 SQIVND (reference sequence).

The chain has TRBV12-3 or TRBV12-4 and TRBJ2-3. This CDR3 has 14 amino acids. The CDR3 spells CASSLFAFPDTQYF.

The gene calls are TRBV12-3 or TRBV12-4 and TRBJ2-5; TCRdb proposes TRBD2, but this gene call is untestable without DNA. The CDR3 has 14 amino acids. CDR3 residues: CASSSGGSQETQYF.

The chain's CDR3 is CASSLGFSPNEKLFF. This chain connects TRBV28 to TRBJ1-4. CDR1 and CDR2 (germline): MDHEN, SYDVKM. This CDR3 region has 15 residues.

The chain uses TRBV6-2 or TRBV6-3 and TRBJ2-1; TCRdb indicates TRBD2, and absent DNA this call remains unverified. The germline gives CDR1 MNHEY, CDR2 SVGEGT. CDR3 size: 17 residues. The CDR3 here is CASSFVHGTRVGGEQFF.

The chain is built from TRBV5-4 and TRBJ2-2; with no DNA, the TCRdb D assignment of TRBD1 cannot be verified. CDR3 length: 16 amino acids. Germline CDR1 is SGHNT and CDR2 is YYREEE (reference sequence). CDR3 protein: CASSLGVGRNTGELFF.

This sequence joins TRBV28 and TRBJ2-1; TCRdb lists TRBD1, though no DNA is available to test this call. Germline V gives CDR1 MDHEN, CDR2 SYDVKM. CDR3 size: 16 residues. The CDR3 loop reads CASSLFGQSSYNEQFF.

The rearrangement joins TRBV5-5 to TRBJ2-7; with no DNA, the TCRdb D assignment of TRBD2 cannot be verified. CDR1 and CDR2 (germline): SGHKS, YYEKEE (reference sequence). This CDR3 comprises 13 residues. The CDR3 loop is CASSLNWGDEQYF.

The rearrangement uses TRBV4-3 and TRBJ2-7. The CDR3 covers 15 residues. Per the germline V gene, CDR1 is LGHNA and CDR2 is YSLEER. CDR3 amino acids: CASSQGRGALYEQYF.

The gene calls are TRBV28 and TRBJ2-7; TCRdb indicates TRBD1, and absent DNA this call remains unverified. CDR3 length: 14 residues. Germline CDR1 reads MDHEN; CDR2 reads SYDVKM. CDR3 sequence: CASSSWGANYEQYF.

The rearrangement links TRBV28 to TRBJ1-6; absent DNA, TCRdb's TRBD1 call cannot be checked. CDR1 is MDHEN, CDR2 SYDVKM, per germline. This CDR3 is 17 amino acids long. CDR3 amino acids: CASSPRTGKGPGSPLHF.

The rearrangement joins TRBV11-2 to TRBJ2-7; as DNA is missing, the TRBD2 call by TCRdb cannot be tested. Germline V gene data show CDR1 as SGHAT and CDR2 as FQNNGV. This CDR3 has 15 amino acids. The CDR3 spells CASSSRLAGGGEQYF.

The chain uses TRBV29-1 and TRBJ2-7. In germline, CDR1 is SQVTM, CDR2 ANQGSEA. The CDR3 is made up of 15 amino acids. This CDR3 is CSAQVIQVSSYEQYF.

The CDR3 protein is CASSDGRDRVSYEQYF. The rearrangement joins TRBV7-9 to TRBJ2-7; there is no DNA to check the TCRdb D call of TRBD1. Germline-derived CDR1 and CDR2 are SEHNR and FQNEAQ (reference sequence). This CDR3 has 16 amino acids.

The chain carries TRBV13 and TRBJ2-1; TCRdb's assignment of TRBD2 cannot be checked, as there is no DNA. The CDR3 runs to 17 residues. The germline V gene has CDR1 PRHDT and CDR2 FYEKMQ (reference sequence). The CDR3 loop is CASSPPGWEREINEQFF.